Listed below are T cell receptor beta chains from one sample, sequenced in a study of T cell repertoires in cytomegalovirus infection. Their cognate antigens are unknown. Via MiXCR, TCRdb re-called the reads, giving one row per CDR3 protein. The sample comprises about 480,000 distinct CDR3 sequences, about 33% of which are singletons, and about 17% rests with the top ten. The input for sequencing was cultured PBMCs, taken from culture after CMV antigen stimulation. The receptors derive from a human donor in good health (CMV status not recorded). Some clones in this sample may be carry-over from other donors' samples. Each CDR3 is given with its conserved first and last residue. The order of the fields is V gene, CDR3 protein.

V: TRBV4-1; CDR3: CASSQDDRGGNQPQHF
V: TRBV29-1; CDR3: CSVVIAGGRQETQYF
V: TRBV7-9; CDR3: CASSHSGTAYNEQFF
V: TRBV19; CDR3: CASSIGGVTEAFF
V: TRBV28; CDR3: CASSALGDNTNEQFF
V: TRBV5-6; CDR3: CASSFGSGSFNEQFF
V: TRBV7-2; CDR3: CASSRRVGGSGSSSYEQYF
V: TRBV7-2; CDR3: CASRISGANVLTF
V: TRBV7-2; CDR3: CASRRLAGAYEQYF
V: TRBV9; CDR3: CASSVGGTSSYEQYF
V: TRBV5-1; CDR3: CASSQSGDSYNEQFF
V: TRBV5-4; CDR3: CASSSRGTQYF
V: TRBV29-1; CDR3: CSVGQNWNQPQHF
V: TRBV18; CDR3: CASSPDEKLFF
V: TRBV7-2; CDR3: CASSPLTGGNSPLHF
V: TRBV10-3; CDR3: CAISTNPGSGGNTIYF
V: TRBV5-4; CDR3: CASSWPQGEAFF
V: TRBV11-2; CDR3: CASSTDRAVAFF
V: TRBV11-3; CDR3: CASSTRGRTGELFF
V: TRBV7-6; CDR3: CASSLARTSGHNEQFF
V: TRBV19; CDR3: CASSIAGSSYNEQFF
V: TRBV7-6; CDR3: CASSSDGLAGGPRNDTQYF
V: TRBV5-4; CDR3: CASSSDRYASQHF
V: TRBV25-1; CDR3: CASSELVGTGGSANEKLFF
V: TRBV7-6; CDR3: CASSLAGASIWNF
V: TRBV7-2; CDR3: CASNFRENTEAFF
V: TRBV19; CDR3: CASSIGTGGYETQYF
V: TRBV6-5; CDR3: CASSYSIKIRHKAFF
V: TRBV13; CDR3: CASSDRSGTSGRDQETQYF